This TCR beta chain was captured by sequencing in a study of blood T cell repertoires in COVID-19 (TCRdb year 2020). The study in broad terms: The collaborator samples originated in the United States, Italy and Spain and spanned the acute and convalescent phases of COVID-19. A de-identified subject ID, COVID-19 status, age in years and sex were almost always included in the sample metadata. Deeply sampled blood TCRbeta repertoires from subjects exposed to, actively infected with, or recovered from COVID-19 were included in the dataset. The samples were drawn from two sources: the first 160 participants of the ongoing ImmuneRACE study, and fewer than 1,500 subjects contributed by 6 global collaborators. Where available, HLA class I and class II types were taken from metadata supplied by the sample provider and were not determined by assay-based typing. The repertoires were released in a freely available public database intended as a resource for research on the immune response to SARS-CoV-2. The material from the prospective study consisted of cDNA or gDNA derived from T cells, B-cell-depleted T cells, or PBMCs. The full study reports these points: The amount of clinical and demographic metadata varied by source and participant and was provided uncurated.

Whole blood was collected in K2EDTA tubes by collaborating institutions according to the institutions' own protocols. Collaborator samples were shipped for TCRbeta analysis as frozen whole blood, isolated PBMCs, or DNA extracted from either sample type. TCRbeta CDR3 regions were amplified from genomic DNA using the immunoSEQ Assay, a bias-controlled multiplex PCR. The study's own analysis went as follows. Within the assay, amplification of reference gene primers was used to estimate how many nucleated cells each sample contained. To quantify the absolute abundance of each unique TCRbeta CDR3 rearrangement, sequence reads were collapsed and filtered. For each sample, productive Simpson clonality was calculated by taking the square root of Simpson's diversity index across productive rearrangements. TCRdb took this table from immuneACCESS and kept in-frame rearrangements with V and J called. Such tables lack part of the clones; where checked against another copy, unresolved V genes explain under half of the gap, and the rest is unexplained. V and J calls plus clone size are reproduced from that table; the DNA served to infer D and trimming. A total of approximately 50,000 clones appear in this sample, 75% to 90% of them only once. The ten largest make up about 6.5% of the sample.

To note about this clone: What this receptor recognizes is not known. Base-call qualities are not available, and no considerably larger clone is one nucleotide away.

The V and J ends are trimmed by 4 bases and 5 bases, leaving 14 bases between them. The CDR3, from cysteine to phenylalanine, totals 14 residues. Of all the DNA, just the CDR3 is kept, 42 bases in frame from base 1. The germline V gene gives CDR1 as MNHEY and CDR2 as SVGAGI. The V gene is TRBV6-5 and the J gene is TRBJ1-2, with the identity of the D gene unclear. This sequence was found in a man aged 55 to 70 with acute or convalescent COVID-19. The source material was peripheral blood. The bases read TGTGCCAGCAGTTTTCGGTCCGAGCTTTATGGCTACACCTTC. Its protein product is CASSFRSELYGYTF.